This T cell receptor beta chain originates from a study of shared clonotypes between healthy human individuals. Germline CDR1 is SGHNT and CDR2 is YYREEE (reference sequence). Trimming pared 2 bases from V and 6 bases from J, leaving 6 bases between. The CDR3 has 12 amino acids. Each cell subset's genomic DNA was divided evenly among several immunoSEQ plates. Under the authors' procedure: Junction-only sequences without quality scores came from ImmunoSEQ, so filtering differed. Here immunoSEQ multiplex PCR was the method, and the copy in TCRdb shows in-frame clones only, minus some. D and trimming were read from the DNA, whereas the V and J calls and clone size are those reported in that table. The data show about 1.1 million clones, with around three quarters seen just once and more than 0.85% held by the top ten.

The chain has TRBV5-4 and TRBJ2-1; D call uncertain. The clonotype was recovered from a man aged 18 to 35 in good health. Some clones in this sample may be carry-over from other donors' samples. Sequenced material: memory CD4+ T cells from PBMCs. Subset of the sample: CD45RA-negative fraction. CDR3 in DNA: TGTGCCAGCAGCTTAACCGGCAATGAGCAGTTCTTC. Amino acids: CASSLTGNEQFF.